This T cell receptor (beta chain) was identified during a study of PD-1 blockade in classical Hodgkin lymphoma. Time point in this sample: cycle 4 day 1 (C4D1), after more than five weeks of nivolumab. Each patient relapsed following autologous stem cell transplantation, and prior brentuximab vedotin exposure differed. V dropped 6 bases and J dropped 2; count of bases not matched to a gene: 3. Germline values: CDR1 SGHAT, CDR2 FQNNGV. There are 14 residues in the CDR3. The assay was immunoSEQ multiplex PCR, and TCRdb's table has in-frame clones only and misses some. Among 23,000 or so clones listed, approximately 89% were seen once.

The chain is built from TRBV11-2 and TRBJ2-7, with 11 bases fitting TRBD2. The sample consisted of peripheral blood mononuclear cells (PBMCs), taken before the fourth cycle of nivolumab. The TCR comes from a human donor with classical Hodgkin lymphoma. The CDR3 nucleotides are TGTGCCAGCAGGGGGGGACTAGCGGCCTACGAGCAGTACTTC. This encodes CASRGGLAAYEQYF.